This note documents a single TCR beta chain sequence. Its antigen is still unknown. Sequencing targeted expressed TCRB transcripts, as all isolated RNA had been reverse transcribed. Some clones are missing from TCRdb's copy, which holds only in-frame ones; the method was immunoSEQ multiplex PCR. The sample has a few hundred thousand clones; about 15% are singletons. This sample stems from a study of beta chain features in type 1 diabetes. Points from the study as a whole: Among patients with Type 1 diabetes, TCRB CDR3s were moderately but significantly shorter in every one of the four CD4+ subsets.

Trimming stripped 5 bases from V and 2 bases from J, with 16 bases between. Germline-derived CDR1 and CDR2 are MNHEY and SMNVEV (reference sequence). The CDR3 spans 15 residues. This rearrangement joins TRBV27 to TRBJ2-7, with D perhaps matching TRBD2 (5 bases). The source of this sequence is a man under 40 with type 1 diabetes. The sequencing input was naive CD4+ T cells from blood. The CDR3 DNA sequence: TGTGCCAGCAGTCCTAGCCTAGAAGAAACCTACGAGCAGTACTTC. Protein sequence: CASSPSLEETYEQYF.